Listed below are T cell receptor beta chains from one sample, sequenced in a study of blood T cell repertoires in COVID-19. Here immunoSEQ multiplex PCR was the method, and the copy in TCRdb shows in-frame clones only, minus some. The data contain around 100,000 clones, about 88% of them seen just once; the ten biggest clones take up 1.1% to 1.5%. Sequencing was performed on peripheral blood. These receptors came from a man aged 35 to 55 with acute or convalescent COVID-19. The CDR3 runs from the conserved cysteine through the conserved F or W. D genes are given only for firm matches. Part of the rows lack a size; the others show once, few, many or a class for expanded clones.

>TRBV19|TRBJ2-2|-|-
CASGDTGELFF
TGTGCCAGCGGAGATACCGGGGAGCTGTTTTTT
>TRBV4-2|TRBJ2-7|-|-
CASSQGQFYEQYF
TGTGCCAGCAGCCAAGGTCAGTTCTACGAGCAGTACTTC
>TRBV19|TRBJ2-5|-|-
CASSSGTQKETQYF
TGTGCCAGTAGTAGCGGGACCCAAAAAGAGACCCAGTACTTC
>TRBV29-1|TRBJ2-7|-|-
CSVRQDSYEQYF
TGCAGCGTGAGACAGGACTCCTACGAGCAGTACTTC
>TRBV6-2/TRBV6-3|TRBJ2-2|-|TRBD1
CASSYSKGTAFTGELFF
TGTGCCAGCAGTTACTCGAAGGGGACAGCTTTCACCGGGGAGCTGTTTTTT
>TRBV15|TRBJ2-7|-|-
CATSRDYTYEQYF
TGTGCCACCAGCAGAGATTACACCTACGAGCAGTACTTC
>TRBV19|TRBJ2-5|-|-
CASSTTSRRETQYF
TGTGCCAGTAGTACGACTAGTAGAAGGGAGACCCAGTACTTC
>TRBV6-5|TRBJ2-5|-|TRBD1
CASSYGQGRQTQYF
TGTGCCAGCAGTTACGGACAGGGGCGGCAGACCCAGTACTTC
>TRBV24-1|TRBJ2-1|-|TRBD1
CATSDPRTGHNEQFF
TGTGCCACCAGTGACCCTCGGACAGGCCACAATGAGCAGTTCTTC
>TRBV14|TRBJ2-1|few|TRBD1
CASSHASRDRRHYNEQFF
TGTGCCAGCAGCCACGCTAGCCGGGACAGACGACACTACAATGAGCAGTTCTTC
>TRBV4-1|TRBJ1-4|-|TRBD1
CASSQQGAGAEKLFF
TGCGCCAGCAGCCAGCAGGGGGCAGGGGCGGAAAAACTGTTTTTT
>TRBV6-1|TRBJ2-1|-|TRBD2
CASSEGLAGGRQFF
TGTGCCAGCAGTGAAGGACTAGCGGGGGGGCGGCAGTTCTTC
>TRBV7-3|TRBJ1-6|-|-
CASSLTSGIYNSPLHF
TGTGCCAGCAGCTTAACGAGCGGGATTTATAATTCACCCCTCCACTTT
>TRBV9|TRBJ1-5|-|TRBD1
CASSRTGGNNQPQHF
TGTGCCAGCAGCCGGACAGGGGGAAACAATCAGCCCCAGCATTTT
>TRBV11-3|TRBJ2-3|-|-
CASSLGHRADTQYF
TGTGCCAGCAGCTTGGGACATAGGGCAGATACGCAGTATTTT
>TRBV2|TRBJ1-5|-|-
CASSGDWAGEPQHF
TGTGCCAGCAGTGGGGACTGGGCGGGGGAGCCCCAGCATTTT
>TRBV9|TRBJ1-3|-|-
CASSVQPPREGNTIYF
TGTGCCAGCAGCGTCCAGCCCCCCAGGGAAGGAAACACCATATATTTT
>TRBV14|TRBJ1-4|-|-
CASSRQLTNEKLFF
TGTGCCAGCAGCCGACAGCTAACTAATGAAAAACTGTTTTTT
>TRBV18|TRBJ2-6|-|-
CASLHGGGANVLTF
TGTGCCAGCCTCCACGGCGGTGGGGCCAACGTCCTGACTTTC
>TRBV5-1|TRBJ2-1|-|TRBD2
CASSVSGGGDEQFF
TGCGCCAGCAGCGTTAGCGGTGGGGGGGATGAGCAGTTCTTC
>TRBV3-1/TRBV3-2|TRBJ2-7|-|TRBD2
CASSQDGAAGGGHEQYF
TGTGCCAGCAGCCAAGATGGCGCCGCGGGAGGGGGCCACGAGCAGTACTTC
>TRBV5-1|TRBJ2-4|-|-
CASSLLTAKNIQYF
TGCGCCAGCAGCTTGCTGACAGCGAAAAACATTCAGTACTTC
>TRBV5-4|TRBJ2-7|-|TRBD2
CASSLDGGTYEQYF
TGTGCCAGCAGCTTGGACGGGGGGACCTACGAGCAGTACTTC
>TRBV7-8|TRBJ2-1|-|-
CASSIVVISYNEQFF
TGTGCCAGCAGCATTGTAGTCATTTCCTACAATGAGCAGTTCTTC
>TRBV29-1|TRBJ2-1|-|TRBD2
CSVESGGVYGEQFF
TGCAGCGTTGAATCCGGGGGGGTCTACGGTGAGCAGTTCTTC
>TRBV6-6|TRBJ1-2|-|-
CASSKIQGGGYTF
TGTGCCAGCAGTAAAATTCAAGGGGGTGGCTACACCTTC
>TRBV19|TRBJ2-7|-|-
CASSIAGFHLERNSYEQYF
TGTGCCAGTAGTATTGCGGGTTTCCACCTGGAGAGGAACTCCTACGAGCAGTACTTC
>TRBV5-5|TRBJ1-5|once|TRBD1
CASSLRQGYQPQHF
TGTGCCAGCAGCTTGAGACAGGGCTATCAGCCCCAGCATTTT
>TRBV15|TRBJ2-7|-|TRBD1
CATRWDRGPYEQYF
TGTGCCACCAGGTGGGACAGGGGGCCCTACGAGCAGTACTTC
>TRBV7-9|TRBJ2-3|-|-
CASSVSRSSTDTQYF
TGTGCCAGCAGCGTATCCCGCAGTAGCACAGATACGCAGTATTTT
>TRBV5-1|TRBJ2-1|-|TRBD1
CASSLGDSTWNEQFF
TGCGCCAGCAGCTTGGGGGACAGTACCTGGAATGAGCAGTTCTTC
>TRBV7-9|TRBJ2-4|-|TRBD1
CASSRRSGTENIQYF
TGTGCCAGCAGCCGCCGGTCCGGGACAGAAAACATTCAGTACTTC
>TRBV27|TRBJ1-4|once|TRBD1
CASSPGQGPSNEKLFF
TGTGCCAGCAGTCCTGGACAGGGCCCATCTAATGAAAAACTGTTTTTT
>TRBV6-2/TRBV6-3|TRBJ2-7|few|TRBD2
CASSGLAGGSYEQYF
TGTGCCAGCAGTGGACTAGCGGGGGGTTCCTACGAGCAGTACTTC
>TRBV5-4|TRBJ2-7|few|TRBD1
CASSPRQGEYEQYF
TGTGCCAGCAGCCCCCGACAGGGGGAGTACGAGCAGTACTTC
>TRBV7-3|TRBJ2-1|once|-
CASSLGRGPYNEQFF
TGTGCCAGCAGCTTAGGCAGGGGTCCCTACAATGAGCAGTTCTTC
>TRBV28|TRBJ1-5|-|TRBD1
CASSLGGGWPQHF
TGTGCCAGCAGTTTAGGAGGGGGCTGGCCCCAGCATTTT
>TRBV4-1|TRBJ2-2|-|TRBD2
CASSRRLAGANRGTGELFF
TGCGCCAGCAGCCGTAGACTAGCGGGAGCCAACCGGGGCACCGGGGAGCTGTTTTTT
>TRBV7-9|TRBJ2-3|-|-
CASSPYRLGSTDTQYF
TGTGCCAGCAGCCCGTACCGACTAGGAAGCACAGATACGCAGTATTTT